Each of the 10 T cell receptor beta chains below was sequenced from the same sample in a study of radiation and T cells in renal cell carcinoma. Time point: blood 4 weeks post-SBRT, at nephrectomy. As for treatment: 15 Gy SBRT to primary tumor, nephrectomy 4 weeks later. The protocol was immunoSEQ multiplex PCR, while the TCRdb copy is restricted to in-frame clones and leaves out a portion. The repertoire holds approximately 85,000 clones, 89% seen once, with more than 5.5% in the top ten. The specimen comprised blood, sampled from a patient whose treatment included radiotherapy and nephrectomy. These receptors came from a woman aged 70-85 years with renal cell carcinoma.

The gene calls are TRBV5-1 and TRBJ1-1, with D possibly TRBD1 on 6 matching bases. Trimming took 1 base from V and 1 from J, leaving 8 bases between them. There are 14 residues in the CDR3. CDR1 SGHRS and CDR2 YFSETQ come from the germline V gene. CDR3 in amino acids: CASSLSQGNTEAFF. The CDR3, as DNA: TGCGCCAGCAGCTTGTCACAGGGGAACACTGAAGCTTTCTTT. Complete variable domain (other parts from reference TRBV5-1 and TRBJ1-1): KAGVTQTPRYLIKTRGQQVTLSCSPISGHRSVSWYQQTPGQGLQFLFEYFSETQRNKGNFPGRFSGRQFSNSRSEMNVSTLELGDSALYLCASSLSQGNTEAFFGQGTRLTVV.

The gene calls are TRBV28 and TRBJ1-2; D is possibly TRBD1 (5 bases). The CDR3 consists of 15 residues. Trimming cost V 1 base and J 0 bases, with 9 bases left between them. Per germline, CDR1 MDHEN and CDR2 SYDVKM. CDR3 nucleotides: TGTGCCAGCAGTTTATTAACAGGACCTAACTATGGCTACACCTTC. This gives the protein CASSLLTGPNYGYTF.

The J gene is TRBJ1-1, the V gene TRBV7-9; D is perhaps TRBD1 (5 bases). Germline V gene data show CDR1 as SEHNR and CDR2 as FQNEAQ (reference sequence). The germline V and J ends were trimmed by 5 bases and 5 bases, with 18 bases remaining between them. The CDR3 runs to 15 residues. CDR3 nucleotide sequence: TGTGCCAGCAGCAAAGTTGGCGGGGGATGGACTGAAGCTTTCTTT. It specifies CASSKVGGGWTEAFF.

The chain combines TRBV6-5 with TRBJ2-5; D ambiguous. Germline V gives CDR1 MNHEY, CDR2 SVGAGI. The V gene lost 6 bases and the J gene lost 2 bases, with 16 bases spanning the gap. This CDR3 region has 15 residues. The CDR3, as DNA: TGTGCCAGCAGGAAGGACGGACGGTCGCAAGAGACCCAGTACTTC. This sequence encodes CASRKDGRSQETQYF.

This clone appeared once. The V and J genes are TRBV6-1 and TRBJ1-1, with 7 bases aligning to TRBD1. Looked up from germline, CDR1 is MNHNS and CDR2 is SASEGT. This CDR3 has 13 residues. With 7 bases clipped from V and 11 bases from J, the junction kept 13 bases outside the gene matches. The CDR3 protein is CASTLQGSARAFF. In DNA, the CDR3 is TGTGCCAGCACCCTACAGGGGAGCGCCAGGGCTTTCTTT.

This sequence joins TRBV7-8 and TRBJ1-1; 7 nucleotides match TRBD1. Germline V gene sequence: CDR1 SGHVS, CDR2 FQNEAQ. The CDR3 spans 17 residues. Unmatched junction bases numbered 16, after V lost 4 bases and J lost 5 bases. The CDR3 DNA follows: TGTGCCAGCAGCTCACCTTTGACAGGGAGAACTAGGACTGAAGCTTTCTTT. As protein: CASSSPLTGRTRTEAFF.

CDR3 nucleotides: TGTGCCAGCAGCCCTCGAGCGGGGCATGAGCAGTTCTTC. Amino acid sequence: CASSPRAGHEQFF. The chain combines TRBV5-4 with TRBJ2-1, with 7 bases fitting TRBD2. Germline loops: CDR1 SGHNT, CDR2 YYREEE (reference sequence). The length of the CDR3 is 13 residues. V dropped 4 bases and J dropped 8; count of bases not matched to a gene: 6.

The V and J genes are TRBV10-3 and TRBJ2-1; a possible D gene is TRBD2 (7 bases). The V end was cut by 3 bases, the J end by 9 bases, with 15 bases between. CDR1 and CDR2 from the germline V gene are ENHRY and SYGVKD. The CDR3 covers 14 residues. CDR3 DNA sequence: TGTGCCATCAGTGATATGGCGGGGGCTAGTGAGCAGTTCTTC. It codes for CAISDMAGASEQFF.

The V gene is TRBV5-6, the J gene TRBJ2-2; 11 bases agree with TRBD1. This CDR3 is built from 15 residues. Looked up from germline, CDR1 is SGHDT and CDR2 is YYEEEE. V dropped 1 base and J dropped 6; count of bases not matched to a gene: 2. CDR3 coding DNA: TGTGCCAGCAGCTTGTGGGACAGGGGGTCCGGGGAGCTGTTTTTT. This sequence encodes CASSLWDRGSGELFF.

In DNA form, the CDR3 reads TGTGCCTGGAGTGTAGGCGGGGCCAACACCGGGGAGCTGTTTTTT. Translation gives CAWSVGGANTGELFF. The chain is built from TRBV30 and TRBJ2-2; the D gene is possibly TRBD2 (6 bases). This CDR3 is built from 15 residues. Germline assignment: CDR1 GTSNPN and CDR2 SVGIG (reference sequence). V was cut by 0 bases and J by 2 bases, with 10 bases left in between.